Listed below are T cell receptor beta chains from one sample, sequenced in a study of sequential checkpoint blockade in melanoma. TCRdb keeps only in-frame clones here, not all; method: immunoSEQ multiplex PCR. The table records around 34,000 clones, roughly 85% of them present only once. The sequenced sample was CD8+ T cells sorted from blood (inferred from file names), obtained from a patient given nivolumab and ipilimumab in sequence. The source is a human donor with melanoma. CDR3s include the opening cysteine and the closing phenylalanine or tryptophan. Fields, in order: CDR3 DNA, CDR3 protein, J gene, V gene, D gene, clone size. The D gene is left open where the match is weak. Some rows have no size entry. The others give once, few or many, or a class for an expanded clone.

cdr3_nt: TGTGCCAGCAGCCCAACCCCGGGACAGTTTATCTCTGGGGCCAACGTCCTGACTTTC
cdr3_aa: CASSPTPGQFISGANVLTF
j_call: TRBJ2-6
v_call: TRBV9
d_call: TRBD1
clone_size: NA

cdr3_nt: TGTGCCTGGGACAGGGCCACTGAAGCTTTCTTT
cdr3_aa: CAWDRATEAFF
j_call: TRBJ1-1
v_call: TRBV30
d_call: TRBD1
clone_size: NA

cdr3_nt: TGTGCCAGCAGATTAGCGGGTCCTAGCACAGATACGCAGTATTTT
cdr3_aa: CASRLAGPSTDTQYF
j_call: TRBJ2-3
v_call: TRBV6-6
d_call: TRBD2
clone_size: NA

cdr3_nt: TGTGCCACCAAATCGACTAGCGGGAGGCCGCATGAGCAGTTCTTC
cdr3_aa: CATKSTSGRPHEQFF
j_call: TRBJ2-1
v_call: TRBV15
d_call: TRBD2
clone_size: NA

cdr3_nt: TGTGCCAGCAGCTTTTTTCAGGGGGCGCAAAGCTATGGCTACACCTTC
cdr3_aa: CASSFFQGAQSYGYTF
j_call: TRBJ1-2
v_call: TRBV5-6
d_call: TRBD1
clone_size: NA

cdr3_nt: TGTGCCAGCAGTTCATACCCCGGGACAGGGAATTCACCCCTCCACTTT
cdr3_aa: CASSSYPGTGNSPLHF
j_call: TRBJ1-6
v_call: TRBV27
d_call: TRBD1
clone_size: medium-sized

cdr3_nt: TGTGCCAGCAGTGAAGCTGGGGGACTTGACACCTACGAGCAGTACTTC
cdr3_aa: CASSEAGGLDTYEQYF
j_call: TRBJ2-7
v_call: TRBV6-1
d_call: NA
clone_size: NA

cdr3_nt: TGTGCCAGCAGTTTGACAGGTGGGGTCAGACACTATGGCTACACCTTC
cdr3_aa: CASSLTGGVRHYGYTF
j_call: TRBJ1-2
v_call: TRBV27
d_call: NA
clone_size: NA

cdr3_nt: TGCGCCAGCAGTGAAGACAGCTCCTACGAGCAGTACTTC
cdr3_aa: CASSEDSSYEQYF
j_call: TRBJ2-7
v_call: TRBV10-1
d_call: NA
clone_size: NA

cdr3_nt: TGTGCCAGCAGTTACTCGGGGACAGGGACGCTAGAGACCCAGTACTTC
cdr3_aa: CASSYSGTGTLETQYF
j_call: TRBJ2-5
v_call: TRBV6-5
d_call: TRBD1
clone_size: NA

cdr3_nt: TGTGCCAGCTCACCTCCAATCCGGGTCTATGGCTACACCTTC
cdr3_aa: CASSPPIRVYGYTF
j_call: TRBJ1-2
v_call: TRBV18
d_call: NA
clone_size: NA

cdr3_nt: TGTGCCAGCAGTTACGTATACACCGGGGAGCTGTTTTTT
cdr3_aa: CASSYVYTGELFF
j_call: TRBJ2-2
v_call: TRBV6-5
d_call: NA
clone_size: NA

cdr3_nt: TGTGCCAGCAGTTGGGACAGGGGCTATGGCTACACCTTC
cdr3_aa: CASSWDRGYGYTF
j_call: TRBJ1-2
v_call: TRBV28
d_call: TRBD1
clone_size: medium-sized